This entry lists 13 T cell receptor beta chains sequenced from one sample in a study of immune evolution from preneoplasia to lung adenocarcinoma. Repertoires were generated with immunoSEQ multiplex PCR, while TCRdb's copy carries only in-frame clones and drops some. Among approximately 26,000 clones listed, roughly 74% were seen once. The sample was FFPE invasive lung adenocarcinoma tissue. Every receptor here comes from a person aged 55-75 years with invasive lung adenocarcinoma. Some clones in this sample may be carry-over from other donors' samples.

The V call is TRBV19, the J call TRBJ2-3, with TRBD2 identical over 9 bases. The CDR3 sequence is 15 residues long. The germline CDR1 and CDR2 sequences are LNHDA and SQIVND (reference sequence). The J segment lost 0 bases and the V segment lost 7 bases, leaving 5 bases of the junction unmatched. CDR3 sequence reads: CASTSSGISTDTQYF. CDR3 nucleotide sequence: TGTGCCAGTACCTCTAGCGGGATCAGCACAGATACGCAGTATTTT.

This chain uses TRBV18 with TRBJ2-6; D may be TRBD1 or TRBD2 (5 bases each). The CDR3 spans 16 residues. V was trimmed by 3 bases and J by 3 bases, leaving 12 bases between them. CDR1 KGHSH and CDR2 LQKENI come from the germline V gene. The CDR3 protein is CASSPIQEDGANVLTF. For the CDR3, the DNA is TGTGCCAGCTCACCGATACAGGAGGATGGGGCCAACGTCCTGACTTTC. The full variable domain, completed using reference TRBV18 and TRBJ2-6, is NAGVMQNPRHLVRRRGQEARLRCSPMKGHSHVYWYRQLPEEGLKFMVYLQKENIIDESGMPKERFSAEFPKEGPSILRIQQVVRGDSAAYFCASSPIQEDGANVLTFGAGSRLTVL.

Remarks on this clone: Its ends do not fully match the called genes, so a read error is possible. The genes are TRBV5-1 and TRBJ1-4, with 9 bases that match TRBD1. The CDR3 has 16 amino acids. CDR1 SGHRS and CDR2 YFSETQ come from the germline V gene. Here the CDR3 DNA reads TGCGCCAGCAGCTTGGCGGGGACAGGGTTTGGGGAAAGACTGTTTTTT. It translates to CASSLAGTGFGERLFF.

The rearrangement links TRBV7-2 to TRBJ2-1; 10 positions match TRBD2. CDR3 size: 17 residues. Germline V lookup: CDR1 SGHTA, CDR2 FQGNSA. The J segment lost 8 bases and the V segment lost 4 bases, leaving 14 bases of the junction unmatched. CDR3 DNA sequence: TGTGCCAGCAGCTCACGTATAGCTAGCGGGAGTGTGGATGAGCAGTTCTTC. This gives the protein CASSSRIASGSVDEQFF.

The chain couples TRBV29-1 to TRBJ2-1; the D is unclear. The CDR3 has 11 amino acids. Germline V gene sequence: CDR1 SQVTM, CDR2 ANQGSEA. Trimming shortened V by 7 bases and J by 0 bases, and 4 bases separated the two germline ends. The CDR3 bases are TGCAGCGGGGACTCCTACAATGAGCAGTTCTTC. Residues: CSGDSYNEQFF.

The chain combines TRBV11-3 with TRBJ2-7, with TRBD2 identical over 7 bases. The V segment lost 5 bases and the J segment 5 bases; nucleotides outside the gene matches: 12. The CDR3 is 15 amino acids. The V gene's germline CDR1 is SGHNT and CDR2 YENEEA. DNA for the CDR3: TGTGCCAGCAGCCCGGCGGGACTACCACCTAACGAGCAGTACTTC. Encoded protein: CASSPAGLPPNEQYF.

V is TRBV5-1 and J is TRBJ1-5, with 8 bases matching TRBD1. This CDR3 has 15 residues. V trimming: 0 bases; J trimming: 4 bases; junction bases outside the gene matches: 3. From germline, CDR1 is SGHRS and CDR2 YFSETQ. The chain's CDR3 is CASSLGTGMNQPQHF. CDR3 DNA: TGCGCCAGCAGCTTGGGGACAGGGATGAATCAGCCCCAGCATTTT.

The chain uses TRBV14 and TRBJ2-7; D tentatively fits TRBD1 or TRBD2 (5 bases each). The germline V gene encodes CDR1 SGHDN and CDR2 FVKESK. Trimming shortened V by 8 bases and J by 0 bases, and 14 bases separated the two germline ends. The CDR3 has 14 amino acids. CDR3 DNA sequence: TGTGCCAGCTCCGGGACGATGAGCTCCTACGAGCAGTACTTC. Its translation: CASSGTMSSYEQYF.

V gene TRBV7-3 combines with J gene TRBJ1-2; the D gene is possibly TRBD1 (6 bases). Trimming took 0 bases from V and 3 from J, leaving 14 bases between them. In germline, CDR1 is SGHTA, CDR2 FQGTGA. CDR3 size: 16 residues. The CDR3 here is CASSLTGTKGYYGYTF. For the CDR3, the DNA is TGTGCCAGCAGCTTAACGGGGACAAAGGGCTACTATGGCTACACCTTC.

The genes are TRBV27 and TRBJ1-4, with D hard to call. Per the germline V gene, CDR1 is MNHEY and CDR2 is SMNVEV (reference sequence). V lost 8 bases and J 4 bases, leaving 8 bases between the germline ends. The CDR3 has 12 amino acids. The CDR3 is CASRGSNEKLFF. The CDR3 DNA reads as TGTGCCAGCCGCGGGAGTAATGAAAAACTGTTTTTT.

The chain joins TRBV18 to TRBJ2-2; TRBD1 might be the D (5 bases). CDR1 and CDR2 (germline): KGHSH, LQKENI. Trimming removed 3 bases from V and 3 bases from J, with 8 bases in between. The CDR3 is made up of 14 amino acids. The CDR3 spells CASSPRADTGELFF. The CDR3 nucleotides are TGTGCCAGCTCACCCAGGGCGGACACCGGGGAGCTGTTTTTT.

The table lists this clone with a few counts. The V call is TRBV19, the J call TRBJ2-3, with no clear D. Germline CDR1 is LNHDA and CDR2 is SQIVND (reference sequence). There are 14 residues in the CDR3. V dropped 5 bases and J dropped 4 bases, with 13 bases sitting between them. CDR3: CASSPSRISDTQYF. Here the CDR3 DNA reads TGTGCCAGTAGTCCCTCTAGAATCTCAGATACGCAGTATTTT.

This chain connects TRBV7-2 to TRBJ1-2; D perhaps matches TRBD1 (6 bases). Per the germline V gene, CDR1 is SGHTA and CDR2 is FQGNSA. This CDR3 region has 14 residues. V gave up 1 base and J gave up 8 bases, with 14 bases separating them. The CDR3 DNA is TGTGCCAGCAGCTTAGAACAGGGAGTTGGAGGCTACACCTTC. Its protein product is CASSLEQGVGGYTF.